The rows below give T cell receptor beta chains drawn from one sample of a study of T cell responses to AZD1222 COVID-19 vaccine. The data were produced by immunoSEQ multiplex PCR, yet TCRdb's version contains in-frame clones alone and is incomplete. The table records around 150,000 clones, 90% to 95% of them present only once. The sample in question was peripheral blood, obtained 28 days after the second AZD1222 dose. Every receptor here comes from an adult who received the AZD1222 COVID-19 vaccine. The CDR3 runs from the conserved cysteine through the conserved F or W. The D gene is left open where the match is weak.

v_gene	j_gene	d_gene	CDR3aa	CDR3nt
TRBV2	TRBJ2-7	NA	CASSESGYEQYF	TGTGCCAGCAGTGAATCCGGGTACGAGCAGTACTTC
TRBV5-1	TRBJ2-1	NA	CASNPDSSINEQFF	TGCGCCAGCAATCCGGACAGTTCTATTAATGAGCAGTTCTTC
TRBV20-1	TRBJ2-5	NA	CSAKETQYF	TGCAGTGCTAAAGAGACCCAGTACTTC
TRBV5-4	TRBJ2-3	NA	CAIPSSGSTDTQYF	TGTGCCATCCCCAGTAGCGGAAGCACAGATACGCAGTATTTT
TRBV6-5	TRBJ2-3	NA	CATSRDTQYF	TGTGCCACCAGTCGCGATACGCAGTATTTT
TRBV29-1	TRBJ1-1	TRBD1	CSVESRWERTGKMAFF	TGCAGCGTTGAAAGCCGATGGGAAAGGACAGGGAAAATGGCTTTCTTT
TRBV27	TRBJ1-3	TRBD1	CASSSGQGPVSGNTIYF	TGTGCCAGCAGTTCAGGACAGGGCCCTGTCTCTGGAAACACCATATATTTT
TRBV3-1/TRBV3-2	TRBJ2-1	NA	CASSRTTNEQFF	TGTGCCAGCAGCCGAACCACTAATGAGCAGTTCTTC
TRBV6-6	TRBJ2-3	NA	CASTQQDPDTQYF	TGTGCCAGCACCCAACAAGACCCAGATACGCAGTATTTT
TRBV5-6	TRBJ1-2	TRBD1	CASSLGDRVYGYTF	TGTGCCAGCAGCTTGGGTGACAGGGTCTATGGCTACACCTTC
TRBV27	TRBJ2-3	NA	CASSLEGRTQYF	TGTGCCAGCAGTTTAGAGGGACGTACGCAGTATTTT
TRBV27	TRBJ2-2	TRBD2	CASKQRETAGELFF	TGTGCCAGCAAACAGCGGGAGACTGCCGGGGAGCTGTTTTTT
TRBV7-3	TRBJ2-1	TRBD2	CASSLWGGGEQFF	TGTGCCAGCAGCTTATGGGGGGGTGGTGAGCAGTTCTTC
TRBV5-1	TRBJ1-2	TRBD1	CASSLEGQPYYGYTF	TGCGCCAGCAGCTTGGAGGGACAGCCGTACTATGGCTACACCTTC
TRBV3-1/TRBV3-2	TRBJ2-1	TRBD1	CASSPTGGNEQFF	TGTGCCAGCAGCCCGACAGGGGGCAATGAGCAGTTCTTC
TRBV7-9	TRBJ1-1	TRBD1	CASRENRKQGLYAEAFF	TGTGCCAGCAGGGAAAACCGTAAACAGGGGCTCTATGCTGAAGCTTTCTTT
TRBV12-3/TRBV12-4	TRBJ2-5	NA	CASSWQLSETQYF	TGTGCCAGCAGTTGGCAGTTATCGGAGACCCAGTACTTC
TRBV11-1	TRBJ2-6	NA	CASSPRTAGANVLTF	TGTGCCAGCAGCCCTCGGACCGCTGGGGCCAACGTCCTGACTTTC
TRBV10-3	TRBJ1-1	NA	CAIGRDTEAFF	TGTGCCATCGGGAGGGATACTGAAGCTTTCTTT
TRBV14	TRBJ2-5	NA	CASSLQLGAYQETQYF	TGTGCCAGCAGCCTCCAACTAGGGGCGTACCAAGAGACCCAGTACTTC
TRBV18	TRBJ2-1	TRBD2	CASLPIAGSSYNEQFF	TGTGCCAGCTTACCCATAGCGGGTTCCTCCTACAATGAGCAGTTCTTC
TRBV7-3	TRBJ2-1	TRBD1	CASSSGQGNEQFF	TGTGCCAGCAGCTCGGGACAGGGGAATGAGCAGTTCTTC
TRBV6-5	TRBJ1-3	NA	CASSYSMAIGTIYF	TGTGCCAGCAGTTACTCGATGGCCATCGGCACCATATATTTT